This passage covers 25 T cell receptor beta chains from one sample sequenced in a study of beta chain features in type 1 diabetes. Sequenced material consisted of expressed TCRB transcripts (all of the isolated RNA was reverse transcribed). Measured with immunoSEQ multiplex PCR; TCRdb has only the in-frame clones, and not every one. In the table there are 200,000 to 250,000 clones, over 65% of which are singletons. Sequenced input: naive CD4+ T cells from blood. These receptors came from a man aged 25 to 45 in good health.

The chain employs TRBV5-6 and TRBJ2-3, with D possibly called TRBD1 or TRBD2 (5 bases each). There are 13 residues in the CDR3. Looked up from germline, CDR1 is SGHDT and CDR2 is YYEEEE. V was clipped by 6 bases and J by 4 bases, with 12 bases between them. The CDR3 reads CASNIGGADTQYF. The CDR3 bases are TGTGCCAGCAACATTGGGGGAGCAGATACGCAGTATTTT.

The chain joins TRBV30 to TRBJ1-6; D might be TRBD1 (5 bases). Germline lookup yields CDR1 GTSNPN and CDR2 SVGIG (reference sequence). V gave up 4 bases and J gave up 7 bases, with 11 bases separating them. The CDR3 extends over 13 amino acids. Here the CDR3 reads CAWKEAGNSPLHF. The CDR3 nucleotides read TGTGCCTGGAAGGAAGCAGGGAATTCACCCCTCCACTTT.

This rearrangement joins TRBV29-1 to TRBJ2-7, with 14 bases lining up with TRBD2. The ends lost 6 bases at V and 3 bases at J; junction bases unmatched: 7. This CDR3 has 15 residues. Germline V gene sequence: CDR1 SQVTM, CDR2 ANQGSEA. As DNA, the CDR3 is TGCAGCGTCACCGGGACTAGCGGGGGCAACTACGAGCAGTACTTC. This gives the protein CSVTGTSGGNYEQYF.

The rearrangement links TRBV4-2 to TRBJ2-3, with D unresolved. The CDR3 is 13 residues long. V lost 2 bases and J 0 bases, leaving 3 bases between the germline ends. Germline V gene lookup returns CDR1 LGHNA and CDR2 YNFKEQ. CDR3 DNA sequence: TGTGCCAGCAGCCAACTAAGCACAGATACGCAGTATTTT. Amino acid sequence: CASSQLSTDTQYF.

This chain uses TRBV7-2 with TRBJ2-6; D gene ambiguous. V was cut by 8 bases and J by 0 bases, with 5 bases left in between. Germline V gene data show CDR1 as SGHTA and CDR2 as FQGNSA. This CDR3 has 13 residues. For the CDR3, the DNA is TGTGCCAGCGGCCCCTCTGGGGCCAACGTCCTGACTTTC. It translates to CASGPSGANVLTF.

The chain is built from TRBV29-1 and TRBJ1-1; D remains unclear. With 3 bases removed from V and 1 base from J, the gap between germline ends came to 6 bases. Germline V gene lookup returns CDR1 SQVTM and CDR2 ANQGSEA. The CDR3 length is 12 residues. The CDR3 DNA sequence: TGCAGCGTTGAGTCCCGGAACACTGAAGCTTTCTTT. Protein sequence: CSVESRNTEAFF.

This chain connects TRBV30 to TRBJ1-1, with D maybe TRBD1 (6 bases). The CDR3 contains 12 residues. Between the trimmed V and J ends, which lost 0 bases and 11 bases, there was a span of 13 bases. Germline CDR1 GTSNPN, CDR2 SVGIG (reference sequence). CDR3 DNA: TGTGCCTGGAGTGTTCAGGGGTCGGCGGCTTTCTTT. This encodes CAWSVQGSAAFF.

This chain uses TRBV7-2 with TRBJ1-2, with TRBD1 matching 7 bases. Germline V gene data show CDR1 as SGHTA and CDR2 as FQGNSA. V was pared by 6 bases and J by 8 bases, with 15 bases of the junction left unmatched. The CDR3 sequence is 15 residues long. The CDR3 sequence: CASSPHRGADPGYTF. For the CDR3, the DNA is TGTGCCAGCAGTCCTCACAGGGGAGCTGATCCCGGCTACACCTTC.

The chain's CDR3 is CSVSSAGDTQYF. The CDR3 bases are TGCAGCGTTTCTAGCGCAGGAGATACGCAGTATTTT. The chain carries TRBV29-1 and TRBJ2-3, with D perhaps matching TRBD2 (6 bases). Trimming left V 5 bases short and J 5 bases short, with 11 bases between. CDR3 length: 12 residues. The germline CDR1 and CDR2 sequences are SQVTM and ANQGSEA.

The CDR3 DNA reads as TGCAGCGTCCCTGGGGCGGGGACCTACAATGAGCAGTTCTTC. Its translation: CSVPGAGTYNEQFF. The rearrangement links TRBV29-1 to TRBJ2-1; possibly TRBD2 for D (6 bases). The length of the CDR3 is 14 residues. V was shortened by 6 bases and J by 2 bases, with 14 bases between the two germline ends. CDR1 is SQVTM and CDR2 is ANQGSEA in the germline V gene.

In its sample, this clone was seen a few times. The chain is built from TRBV27 and TRBJ2-3; TRBD2 matches 9 bases. The J segment lost 6 bases and the V segment lost 4 bases, leaving 14 bases of the junction unmatched. CDR3 length equals 17 residues. Germline CDR1 is MNHEY and CDR2 is SMNVEV (reference sequence). The CDR3 reads CASSSPSEREVGDTQYF. In DNA form, the CDR3 reads TGTGCCAGCAGTTCCCCTAGTGAGCGGGAGGTAGGGGATACGCAGTATTTT.

The chain uses TRBV5-4 and TRBJ2-1; 7 bases are a match to TRBD1. The CDR3 sequence is 14 residues long. Germline CDR1 SGHNT, CDR2 YYREEE (reference sequence). V trimming: 4 bases; J trimming: 3 bases; junction bases outside the gene matches: 4. As DNA, the CDR3 is TGTGCCAGCAGCCCCCGGGACAGCTACAATGAGCAGTTCTTC. As protein: CASSPRDSYNEQFF.

V usage is TRBV6-1 and J usage is TRBJ2-3; D is unresolved. From germline, CDR1 is MNHNS and CDR2 SASEGT. Trimming took off 5 bases at V and 4 bases at J, with 4 bases between the two ends. CDR3 length: 11 residues. CDR3: CASSLSDTQYF. The CDR3 DNA reads TGTGCCAGCAGTTTATCAGATACGCAGTATTTT.

This sequence joins TRBV29-1 and TRBJ2-3; D not resolved. V gave up 3 bases and J gave up 3 bases, with 4 bases separating them. CDR3 length equals 11 residues. Germline CDR1 SQVTM, CDR2 ANQGSEA. CDR3 nucleotides: TGCAGCGTTGACGTGACAGATACGCAGTATTTT. Its protein product is CSVDVTDTQYF.

J is TRBJ1-2 and V is TRBV29-1, with 7 nucleotides matching TRBD1. The CDR3 length is 12 residues. In germline, CDR1 is SQVTM, CDR2 ANQGSEA. The V gene end was trimmed by 4 bases and the J gene end by 7 bases; junction bases not matched to a gene: 6. The CDR3 DNA reads as TGCAGCGTTGGGAGACAGGGCGTTGGCTACACCTTC. Translated, it gives CSVGRQGVGYTF.

This clone was observed a handful of times. The chain links TRBV29-1 to TRBJ2-1; tentatively, D is TRBD1 (6 bases). The CDR3 has 14 residues. Germline V CDR1 and CDR2: SQVTM, ANQGSEA. Between the trimmed V and J ends, which lost 4 bases and 7 bases, there was a span of 17 bases. The CDR3 loop is CSVVGRGVINEQFF. CDR3 coding DNA: TGCAGCGTTGTTGGCAGGGGTGTAATAAATGAGCAGTTCTTC.

This clone was seen a handful of times. The chain employs TRBV5-6 and TRBJ2-3, with D uncertain. The germline V gene encodes CDR1 SGHDT and CDR2 YYEEEE. V lost 4 bases, J lost 0 bases, and 3 bases lay in between. The CDR3 runs 12 residues. The CDR3 loop reads CASSLSTDTQYF. In DNA form, the CDR3 reads TGTGCCAGCAGCCTAAGCACAGATACGCAGTATTTT.

This clone was picked up a small number of times. J is TRBJ2-5 and V is TRBV5-1; D is ambiguous. Germline CDR1 is SGHRS and CDR2 is YFSETQ. The CDR3 covers 14 residues. V lost 3 bases, J lost 4 bases, and 13 bases lay in between. The DNA of the CDR3 is TGCGCCAGCAGCTCGGGCGGTTCCCTAGAGACCCAGTACTTC. This sequence encodes CASSSGGSLETQYF.

The chain uses TRBV6-5 and TRBJ2-3, with a possible D match to TRBD1 (5 bases). V lost 2 bases and J 1 base, leaving 13 bases between the germline ends. The CDR3 consists of 16 residues. Germline assignment: CDR1 MNHEY and CDR2 SVGAGI. This CDR3 is CASSYRGPARTDTQYF. CDR3 nucleotides: TGTGCCAGCAGTTACAGGGGCCCGGCCCGCACAGATACGCAGTATTTT.

The chain is built from TRBV7-9 and TRBJ2-7; D gene unclear. The CDR3 has 14 amino acids. The V and J ends lost 2 bases and 6 bases respectively, with 14 bases between them. CDR1 is SEHNR, CDR2 FQNEAQ, per germline (reference sequence). This chain's CDR3 is CASSLNSPGSEQYF. The CDR3 DNA follows: TGTGCCAGCAGCTTAAACAGCCCAGGAAGCGAGCAGTACTTC.

V is TRBV6-1 and J is TRBJ2-5, with D possibly being TRBD1 (6 bases). This CDR3 is 13 amino acids long. CDR1 and CDR2 from the germline V gene are MNHNS and SASEGT. Trimming left V 6 bases short and J 5 bases short, with 13 bases between. CDR3 residues: CASRGHRMETQYF. CDR3 DNA: TGTGCCAGCAGGGGACACCGTATGGAGACCCAGTACTTC.

This clone was seen once. This sequence joins TRBV30 and TRBJ1-3; D remains ambiguous. Germline V gene data show CDR1 as GTSNPN and CDR2 as SVGIG (reference sequence). The CDR3 runs to 12 residues. The V end lost 2 bases, the J end lost 4 bases, and 6 bases lay between the germline ends. CDR3 protein: CAWSLTGNTIYF. The CDR3 DNA is TGTGCCTGGAGTCTCACAGGAAACACCATATATTTT.

The J gene is TRBJ2-3, the V gene TRBV28, with 12 bases aligning to TRBD2. Trimming at V came to 6 bases and at J to 5 bases, leaving 15 bases not matched to a gene. Per germline, CDR1 MDHEN and CDR2 SYDVKM. This CDR3 has 18 amino acids. This CDR3 reads CASRPPRRLAGDVDTQYF. The CDR3 coding sequence is TGTGCCAGCAGACCCCCGCGGCGACTAGCGGGAGATGTAGATACGCAGTATTTT.

There are a few counts of this clone. The J gene is TRBJ1-2, the V gene TRBV29-1; D is ambiguous. V lost 3 bases and J 5 bases, leaving 10 bases between the germline ends. The CDR3 is 12 amino acids. CDR1 and CDR2 from the germline V gene are SQVTM and ANQGSEA. The CDR3 DNA reads as TGCAGCGTTGATCGCATAGAGTATGGCTACACCTTC. This gives the protein CSVDRIEYGYTF.

The gene calls are TRBV10-3 and TRBJ2-7, with TRBD1 matching 7 bases. CDR3 length: 13 amino acids. V lost 4 bases to trimming and J lost 3 bases; unmatched junction nucleotides: 3. Germline V gives CDR1 ENHRY, CDR2 SYGVKD. In DNA, the CDR3 is TGTGCCATCAGTGGTTGGGACAGCTACGAGCAGTACTTC. Its translation: CAISGWDSYEQYF.